A single sample is the source of the 17 T cell receptor beta chains below, sequenced in a study of blood T cells in healthy people across ages. A sample-barcoded 5' primer and a J-beta primer mix were used in a second PCR of roughly 6 to 12 cycles. TCRdb analysed the 5' RACE reads with MiXCR anew, one entry per CDR3 protein. Of about 1.1 million distinct CDR3 sequences listed, less than 45% were seen once; the top ten hold around 13%. The sample was blood. These receptors all come from a man younger than 30 in good health.

This clonotype was counted at least ten times. This chain uses TRBV7-6 with TRBJ1-1, with D uncertain. V lost 6 bases to trimming and J lost 4 bases, with 12 bases between them. CDR1 is SGHVS, CDR2 FNYEAQ, per germline. This CDR3 spans 13 amino acids. CDR3 residues: CASSHGIGTEAFF. The DNA of the CDR3 is TGTGCCAGCAGTCACGGTATTGGCACTGAAGCTTTCTTT.

This clonotype came up once. A much larger clonotype is one base distant, so this may be a read error. The gene calls are TRBV29-1 and TRBJ2-1, with no clear D. Trimming removed 3 bases from V and 6 bases from J, with 18 bases in between. In germline, CDR1 is SQVTM, CDR2 ANQGSEA. This CDR3 has 15 residues. CDR3 sequence (DNA): TGCAGCGTTGATAACTCCATGGGTTCGGGCAATGAGCAGTTCTTC. Amino acids: CSVDNSMGSGNEQFF.

This clonotype showed up just a few times. Here the CDR3 DNA reads TGTGCCAGCGGGCAGCGAAACACTGAAGCTTTCTTT. Encoded protein: CASGQRNTEAFF. V is TRBV9 and J is TRBJ1-1; D gene uncertain. Trimming shortened V by 7 bases and J by 2 bases, and 9 bases separated the two germline ends. The CDR3 is made up of 12 amino acids. Germline V gene sequence: CDR1 SGDLS, CDR2 YYNGEE.

The V gene is TRBV9, the J gene TRBJ2-1; D is possibly TRBD2 (5 bases). This CDR3 comprises 15 residues. From germline, CDR1 is SGDLS and CDR2 YYNGEE. The V gene lost 2 bases and the J gene lost 7 bases, with 16 bases spanning the gap. The CDR3 loop is CASSVEGKWRNEQFF. CDR3 sequence (DNA): TGTGCCAGCAGCGTCGAAGGGAAGTGGAGGAATGAGCAGTTCTTC. The full variable domain, completed using reference TRBV9 and TRBJ2-1, is DSGVTQTPKHLITATGQRVTLRCSPRSGDLSVYWYQQSLDQGLQFLIQYYNGEERAKGNILERFSAQQFPDLHSELNLSSLELGDSALYFCASSVEGKWRNEQFFGPGTRLTVL.

This clonotype showed up just once. The J gene is TRBJ2-1, the V gene TRBV19; D unresolved. The CDR3 extends over 16 amino acids. Looked up from germline, CDR1 is LNHDA and CDR2 is SQIVND (reference sequence). The ends were cut back, 0 bases at V and 3 bases at J, with 12 bases in the middle. The CDR3 is CASSIDLRENYNEQFF. Written as DNA, the CDR3 is TGTGCCAGTAGTATAGATTTGCGTGAAAACTACAATGAGCAGTTCTTC.

V is TRBV6-5 and J is TRBJ1-1; D gene uncertain. The V end lost 6 bases, the J end lost 5 bases, and 16 bases lay between the germline ends. The CDR3 length is 14 residues. Looked up from germline, CDR1 is MNHEY and CDR2 is SVGAGI. This chain's CDR3 is CASSANPRRTEAFF. CDR3 nucleotides: TGTGCCAGCAGCGCCAATCCCCGGAGGACTGAAGCTTTCTTT.

This chain links TRBV27 with TRBJ2-1; 8 bases map to TRBD1. The CDR3 totals 15 residues. Trimming removed 8 bases from V and 6 bases from J; junction bases left unmatched: 12. Germline CDR1 and CDR2: MNHEY and SMNVEV (reference sequence). The CDR3 loop reads CASGFTTGEGNEQFF. The CDR3 nucleotides are TGTGCCAGCGGATTTACGACAGGGGAAGGCAATGAGCAGTTCTTC.

This chain connects TRBV11-2 to TRBJ2-7; TRBD2 is a possible D gene (5 bases). This CDR3 contains 14 residues. V was trimmed by 2 bases and J by 7 bases, leaving 15 bases between them. CDR1 SGHAT and CDR2 FQNNGV come from the germline V gene. CDR3 loop: CASSLRSGGHEQYF. CDR3 DNA: TGTGCCAGCAGCTTACGCTCCGGAGGCCATGAGCAGTACTTC.

This rearrangement joins TRBV7-3 to TRBJ2-4; TRBD2 matches at 8 bases. With V trimmed by 5 bases and J by 2 bases, 8 bases remained unmatched. Germline V lookup: CDR1 SGHTA, CDR2 FQGTGA. This CDR3 has 16 residues. The CDR3 loop is CASSSSGGITKNIQYF. The CDR3 DNA sequence: TGTGCCAGCAGCAGCTCGGGGGGGATAACCAAAAACATTCAGTACTTC.

This clonotype came up a few times. The CDR3 reads CASSLGTAVEAFF. The DNA for the CDR3 is TGTGCCAGCAGTTTGGGGACCGCAGTTGAAGCTTTCTTT. The chain links TRBV6-2 or TRBV6-3 to TRBJ1-1; TRBD1 is a possible D gene (5 bases). V lost 4 bases, J lost 7 bases, and 13 bases lay in between. CDR3 length: 13 amino acids. Germline CDR1 reads MNHEY; CDR2 reads SVGEGT.

This clonotype was recorded many times. The V call is TRBV4-3, the J call TRBJ2-1; D gene uncertain. CDR3 length: 15 amino acids. Germline values: CDR1 LGHNA, CDR2 YSLEER. Trimming took off 1 base at V and 10 bases at J, with 17 bases between the two ends. CDR3 residues: CASSQAYFSAGEQFF. CDR3 coding DNA: TGCGCCAGCAGCCAAGCATATTTCTCGGCCGGAGAGCAGTTCTTC.

This clonotype was seen many times. This chain joins TRBV3-1 and TRBJ2-7; D uncertain. V was pared by 0 bases and J by 4 bases, with 4 bases between. Germline CDR1 and CDR2: LGHDT and YNNKEL (reference sequence). The CDR3 has 12 residues. This chain's CDR3 is CASSQESYEQYF. The CDR3 bases are TGTGCCAGCAGCCAAGAGAGTTACGAGCAGTACTTC.

This chain connects TRBV6-2 or TRBV6-3 to TRBJ2-3, with 7 bases fitting TRBD1. There are 14 residues in the CDR3. Germline-derived CDR1 and CDR2 are MNHEY and SVGEGT. J gave up 2 bases and V 8 bases, and 7 bases lay outside the gene matches. Here the CDR3 reads CASGTGAVTDTQYF. CDR3 coding DNA: TGTGCCAGCGGCACAGGGGCGGTCACAGATACGCAGTATTTT.

The rearrangement joins TRBV20-1 to TRBJ2-2; D gene unclear. V shed 0 bases and J shed 1 base, with 12 bases lying between them. Germline V gene sequence: CDR1 DFQATT, CDR2 SNEGSKA (reference sequence). The CDR3 spans 16 residues. The CDR3 reads CSARDRLGENTGELFF. The CDR3 bases are TGCAGTGCTAGAGATCGGTTGGGCGAGAACACCGGGGAGCTGTTTTTT.

This clonotype was observed a few times. This chain connects TRBV7-9 to TRBJ1-2; no clear D gene. Deletions cut 1 base from V and 7 bases from J, with 10 bases between. This CDR3 spans 13 amino acids. Per the germline V gene, CDR1 is SEHNR and CDR2 is FQNEAQ (reference sequence). The CDR3 reads CASSLEASGGYTF. CDR3 sequence (DNA): TGTGCCAGCAGCTTAGAAGCTAGTGGTGGCTACACCTTC.

The chain links TRBV7-6 to TRBJ2-7, with TRBD1 as a possible D gene (6 bases). Between the trimmed V and J ends, which lost 1 base and 2 bases, there was a span of 12 bases. CDR1 SGHVS and CDR2 FNYEAQ come from the germline V gene. This CDR3 region has 15 residues. In DNA form, the CDR3 reads TGTGCCAGCAGCTTAGAGGCAGGGGAGCCCTACGAGCAGTACTTC. Translation: CASSLEAGEPYEQYF.

The chain links TRBV4-3 to TRBJ1-4; D is perhaps TRBD1 (5 bases). CDR1 is LGHNA and CDR2 is YSLEER in the germline V gene. The CDR3 runs to 18 residues. V was cut by 1 base and J by 0 bases, with 15 bases left in between. CDR3 residues: CASSQVGGAAATNEKLFF. The DNA of the CDR3 is TGCGCCAGCAGCCAAGTTGGTGGGGCGGCGGCAACTAATGAAAAACTGTTTTTT.